The clone carrying this TCR beta chain was detected ten times or more. This entry belongs to a study of T cells in Graves' hyperthyroidism and ophthalmopathy. RNA transcripts served as the template for amplifying TCR beta CDR3 regions. The HTBI primer set was used in a first-round RT-PCR of the TCR CDR3. TCRdb re-analysed the multiplex PCR reads in MiXCR, keeping a single row per CDR3 protein. Of roughly 180,000 distinct CDR3 sequences in the sample, 9.4% were seen once. The V end lost 3 bases, the J end lost 7 bases, and 3 bases lay between the germline ends. Germline values: CDR1 LGHDT, CDR2 YNNKEL (reference sequence). This CDR3 is 11 amino acids long.

Sequencing was performed on blood. The V gene is TRBV3-1, the J gene TRBJ2-2; D is undetermined. This TCR came from a woman aged 18-29 years with Graves' hyperthyroidism that later progressed to Graves' ophthalmopathy. CDR3 sequence reads: CASSHDGELFF. The CDR3 DNA follows: TGTGCCAGCAGCCACGACGGGGAGCTGTTTTTT.